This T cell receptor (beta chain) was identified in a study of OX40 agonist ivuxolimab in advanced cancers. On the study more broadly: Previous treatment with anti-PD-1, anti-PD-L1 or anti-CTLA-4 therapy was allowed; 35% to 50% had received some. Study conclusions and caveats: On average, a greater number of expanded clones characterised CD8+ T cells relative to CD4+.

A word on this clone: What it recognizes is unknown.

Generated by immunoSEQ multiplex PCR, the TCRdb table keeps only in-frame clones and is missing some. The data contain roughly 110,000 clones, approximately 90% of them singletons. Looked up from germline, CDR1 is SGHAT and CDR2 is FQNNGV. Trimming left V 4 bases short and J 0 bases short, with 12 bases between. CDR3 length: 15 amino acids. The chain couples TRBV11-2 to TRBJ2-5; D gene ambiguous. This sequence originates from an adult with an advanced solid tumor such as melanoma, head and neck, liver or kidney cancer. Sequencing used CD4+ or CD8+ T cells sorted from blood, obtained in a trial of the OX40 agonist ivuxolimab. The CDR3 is CASSSRFGYQETQYF. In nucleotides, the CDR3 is TGTGCCAGCAGCTCCCGTTTTGGGTACCAAGAGACCCAGTACTTC.